The 26 T cell receptor beta chains below were found in one sample sequenced in a study of CD8+CD57+ T cells in acquired aplastic anemia. Before being chosen for sequencing, patients had shown CD8+CD57+ cell expansion by flow cytometry. TCR beta VDJ and CDR3 profiling used genomic DNA as template. A single record per CDR3 protein comes from TCRdb applying MiXCR to the reads. The sample contains about 160,000 distinct CDR3 sequences, about 64% of which appear only once. Specimen: sorted CD4+, CD8+, or CD8+CD57+ T cells (not recorded which) from PBMCs. The receptors stem from a human donor with aplastic anemia.

The chain recombines TRBV28 with TRBJ2-7; TRBD1 aligns across 11 bases. This CDR3 has 17 amino acids. Germline V gives CDR1 MDHEN, CDR2 SYDVKM. V gave up 3 bases and J gave up 3 bases; unmatched junction bases: 10. The DNA of the CDR3 is TGTGCCAGCAGTTTCGGACAGGGGGCGCTTGATTTCTACGAGCAGTACTTC. This sequence encodes CASSFGQGALDFYEQYF.

The V gene is TRBV7-2, the J gene TRBJ1-5; D might be TRBD1 (5 bases). Germline values: CDR1 SGHTA, CDR2 FQGNSA. Between the trimmed V and J ends, which lost 4 bases and 10 bases, there was a span of 20 bases. This CDR3 has 15 residues. The CDR3 region is CASSYSGTARGPQHF. In DNA form, the CDR3 reads TGTGCCAGCAGCTACTCCGGGACGGCGCGGGGACCCCAGCATTTT.

The chain is built from TRBV4-3 and TRBJ2-7; 8 bases align to TRBD2. The CDR3 totals 16 residues. CDR1 LGHNA and CDR2 YSLEER come from the germline V gene. V lost 0 bases, J lost 6 bases, and 10 bases stayed unmatched. The DNA of the CDR3 is TGCGCCAGCAGCCAAGATGTGGGCGGGGGGCCTGGCGAGCAGTACTTC. It translates to CASSQDVGGGPGEQYF.

The table lists this clonotype with a few counts. CDR3 region: CASSLVGGENSPLHF. Here the CDR3 DNA reads TGTGCCAGCAGCTTAGTTGGGGGCGAGAATTCACCCCTCCACTTT. The chain combines TRBV7-8 with TRBJ1-6; a possible D gene is TRBD1 (6 bases). The CDR3 sequence is 15 residues long. Germline lookup yields CDR1 SGHVS and CDR2 FQNEAQ. V dropped 1 base and J dropped 7 bases, with 11 bases sitting between them.

The V and J genes are TRBV14 and TRBJ1-4; D is undetermined. There are 12 residues in the CDR3. V was shortened by 2 bases and J by 10 bases, with 8 bases between the two germline ends. The germline CDR1 and CDR2 sequences are SGHDN and FVKESK. CDR3 in amino acids: CASSQREGKLFF. CDR3 in DNA: TGTGCCAGCAGCCAACGGGAGGGAAAACTGTTTTTT.

This clonotype was seen a few times. This chain uses TRBV5-1 with TRBJ1-6; a possible D gene is TRBD1 (5 bases). There are 13 residues in the CDR3. V lost 0 bases, J lost 7 bases, and 5 bases lay in between. Germline CDR1 and CDR2: SGHRS and YFSETQ. The CDR3 coding sequence is TGCGCCAGCAGCTTGGACAGGAATTCACCCCTCCACTTT. It is translated as CASSLDRNSPLHF. The complete variable domain, with remaining parts taken from reference TRBV5-1 and TRBJ1-6, reads KAGVTQTPRYLIKTRGQQVTLSCSPISGHRSVSWYQQTPGQGLQFLFEYFSETQRNKGNFPGRFSGRQFSNSRSEMNVSTLELGDSALYLCASSLDRNSPLHFGNGTRLTVT.

V gene TRBV19 combines with J gene TRBJ2-7; D is possibly TRBD1 (7 bases). Trimming pared 7 bases from V and 5 bases from J, leaving 18 bases between. This CDR3 has 14 amino acids. The germline CDR1 and CDR2 sequences are LNHDA and SQIVND (reference sequence). The CDR3 loop reads CASKRARGANEQYF. The CDR3 DNA sequence: TGTGCCAGTAAGAGGGCCAGGGGGGCCAACGAGCAGTACTTC.

The chain employs TRBV6-1 and TRBJ2-7, with D perhaps given as TRBD1 or TRBD2 (5 bases each). V was cut by 5 bases and J by 5 bases, with 13 bases left in between. CDR3 length: 13 amino acids. The germline V gene has CDR1 MNHNS and CDR2 SASEGT. The CDR3 is CASSIRRGDEQYF. CDR3 DNA sequence: TGTGCCAGCAGTATCCGTCGGGGCGACGAGCAGTACTTC.

On this clonotype itself: The junction shows a germline mismatch at one end, possibly a read error. The rearrangement links TRBV2 to TRBJ2-2; TRBD1 is a possible D gene (7 bases). This CDR3 comprises 13 residues. Per germline, CDR1 SNHLY and CDR2 FYNNEI. The CDR3 loop reads CASRTGSAGGLFF. CDR3 in DNA: TGTGCCAGCAGGACAGGGTCGGCCGGGGGGCTGTTTTTT.

The chain carries TRBV2 and TRBJ2-4, with 15 nucleotides matching TRBD2. Germline values: CDR1 SNHLY, CDR2 FYNNEI. V lost 7 bases to trimming and J lost 12 bases; unmatched junction nucleotides: 4. The CDR3 sequence is 13 residues long. The chain's CDR3 is CASTGTSGGSQYF. The CDR3 DNA sequence: TGTGCCAGCACCGGGACTAGCGGGGGGAGTCAGTACTTC.

The V and J genes are TRBV20-1 and TRBJ1-5; 12 nucleotides match TRBD1. The CDR3 loop spans 13 amino acids. Germline assignment: CDR1 DFQATT and CDR2 SNEGSKA (reference sequence). CDR3 residues: CSAGTGGGQPQHF. CDR3 DNA sequence: TGCAGCGCCGGGACAGGGGGCGGTCAGCCCCAGCATTTT.

The chain carries TRBV19 and TRBJ1-3; D not certain. Per germline, CDR1 LNHDA and CDR2 SQIVND (reference sequence). V lost 9 bases, J lost 0 bases, and 12 bases lay in between. This CDR3 has 14 amino acids. The CDR3, as DNA: TGTGCCAGCGCCCTCCGTCACTCTGGAAACACCATATATTTT. Translated, it gives CASALRHSGNTIYF. Full variable domain (remainder filled in from reference TRBV19 and TRBJ1-3): DGGITQSPKYLFRKEGQNVTLSCEQNLNHDAMYWYRQDPGQGLRLIYYSQIVNDFQKGDIAEGYSVSREKKESFPLTVTSAQKNPTAFYLCASALRHSGNTIYFGEGSWLTVV.

The chain employs TRBV10-3 and TRBJ2-5, with TRBD1 matching 9 bases. CDR1 and CDR2 (germline): ENHRY, SYGVKD. The V segment lost 7 bases and the J segment 5 bases; nucleotides outside the gene matches: 5. This CDR3 is 13 amino acids long. CDR3 region: CAINQDRGETQYF. The CDR3 nucleotides are TGTGCCATCAACCAAGACAGGGGGGAGACCCAGTACTTC.

CDR3 in amino acids: CSARDTYAGWDEQFF. The CDR3 DNA sequence: TGCAGTGCTAGGGATACCTACGCGGGCTGGGATGAGCAGTTCTTC. The J gene is TRBJ2-1, the V gene TRBV20-1; a weak D match, TRBD2 (5 bases). The CDR3 consists of 15 residues. V was clipped by 3 bases and J by 8 bases, with 20 bases between them. Germline V CDR1 and CDR2: DFQATT, SNEGSKA (reference sequence).

The chain recombines TRBV20-1 with TRBJ1-1; D perhaps matches TRBD1 (5 bases). V lost 4 bases to trimming and J lost 0 bases, with 15 bases between them. Germline V gene lookup returns CDR1 DFQATT and CDR2 SNEGSKA (reference sequence). The CDR3 has 15 amino acids. The CDR3 nucleotides read TGCAGTGCTAATGGGGGGACGGCCATGAACACTGAAGCTTTCTTT. Amino acids: CSANGGTAMNTEAFF.

CDR3 protein: CASSLDGQGPYEQYF. CDR3 DNA: TGTGCCAGCAGCTTAGATGGACAGGGCCCATACGAGCAGTACTTC. This chain links TRBV5-8 with TRBJ2-7; TRBD1 matches 8 bases. Germline V gene lookup returns CDR1 SGHTS and CDR2 YDEGEE. V shed 2 bases and J 4 bases; nucleotides not matched to a gene: 8. The CDR3 loop spans 15 amino acids.

CDR3 sequence (DNA): TGTGCCAGCAGGAGGTCAACTAATGAAAAACTGTTTTTT. Translated: CASRRSTNEKLFF. V gene TRBV7-9 combines with J gene TRBJ1-4, with D uncertain. CDR1 SEHNR and CDR2 FQNEAQ come from the germline V gene (reference sequence). Trimming took off 6 bases at V and 0 bases at J, with 5 bases between the two ends. CDR3 size: 13 residues.

As concerns this clonotype: Its ends do not fully match the called genes, so a read error is possible. This chain links TRBV27 with TRBJ2-3; tentative D call: TRBD1 (6 bases). Germline loops: CDR1 MNHEY, CDR2 SMNVEV (reference sequence). CDR3 length equals 17 residues. CDR3 DNA: TGTGCCGGCAGTCCCTGGGACATCCGTTTCCTCACAGATACGCAGTATTTT. Its protein is CAGSPWDIRFLTDTQYF.

The chain joins TRBV19 to TRBJ1-2; the match to TRBD1 covers 7 bases. Germline values: CDR1 LNHDA, CDR2 SQIVND (reference sequence). Trimming at V came to 5 bases and at J to 0 bases, leaving 3 bases not matched to a gene. The CDR3 spans 14 residues. CDR3 in amino acids: CASSRQGTNYGYTF. As DNA, the CDR3 is TGTGCCAGTAGTCGACAGGGAACTAACTATGGCTACACCTTC. Supplemented by reference TRBV19 and TRBJ1-2, the full variable domain reads DGGITQSPKYLFRKEGQNVTLSCEQNLNHDAMYWYRQDPGQGLRLIYYSQIVNDFQKGDIAEGYSVSREKKESFPLTVTSAQKNPTAFYLCASSRQGTNYGYTFGSGTRLTVV.

DNA for the CDR3: TGTGCCAGCAGGGGAGGGACTAGCGGAGGCTACGAGCAGTACTTC. Residues: CASRGGTSGGYEQYF. This chain connects TRBV7-8 to TRBJ2-7, with 11 bases matching TRBD2. This CDR3 has 15 residues. The V gene end was trimmed by 6 bases and the J gene end by 3 bases; junction bases not matched to a gene: 7. The germline V gene encodes CDR1 SGHVS and CDR2 FQNEAQ.

The chain links TRBV6-6 to TRBJ1-1; D is uncertain. V dropped 6 bases and J dropped 7 bases, with 9 bases sitting between them. The length of the CDR3 is 11 residues. The germline gives CDR1 MNHNY, CDR2 SVGAGI (reference sequence). CDR3 coding DNA: TGTGCCAGCAGCTCCAGCCTTGAAGCTTTCTTT. This encodes CASSSSLEAFF.

This chain links TRBV5-6 with TRBJ1-6; D remains ambiguous. Germline values: CDR1 SGHDT, CDR2 YYEEEE. The CDR3 contains 12 residues. Trimming removed 5 bases from V and 8 bases from J, with 8 bases in between. The CDR3, as DNA: TGTGCCAGCAGTTTAGCATATTCACCCCTCCACTTT. Protein: CASSLAYSPLHF.

This clonotype appeared a single time. The rearrangement links TRBV7-2 to TRBJ2-1; no clear D gene. Trimming took off 7 bases at V and 4 bases at J, with 14 bases between the two ends. This CDR3 has 14 amino acids. Germline V lookup: CDR1 SGHTA, CDR2 FQGNSA. The CDR3 DNA is TGTGCCAGCACCGACATGGACCTTTACAATGAGCAGTTCTTC. It codes for CASTDMDLYNEQFF.

The chain recombines TRBV7-9 with TRBJ2-7; TRBD2 agrees at 9 bases. The germline V gene has CDR1 SEHNR and CDR2 FQNEAQ (reference sequence). This CDR3 is 15 amino acids long. V dropped 4 bases and J dropped 2; count of bases not matched to a gene: 6. CDR3 amino acids: CASSSSGTSTYEQYF. CDR3 DNA sequence: TGTGCCAGCAGCTCCTCCGGGACTAGCACCTACGAGCAGTACTTC.

CDR3 protein: CASSLVSGAEQYF. The CDR3, as DNA: TGTGCCAGCAGCTTAGTTTCGGGGGCCGAGCAGTACTTC. The genes are TRBV7-3 and TRBJ2-7; TRBD1 or TRBD2 may be the D gene (6 bases each). In germline, CDR1 is SGHTA, CDR2 FQGTGA. The V gene lost 2 bases and the J gene lost 6 bases, with 11 bases spanning the gap. This CDR3 contains 13 residues.

The sample holds one count of this clonotype. The chain is built from TRBV5-8 and TRBJ2-7, with D tentatively TRBD1 or TRBD2 (5 bases each). This CDR3 is 14 amino acids long. V lost 0 bases and J lost 6, with 13 bases in between. Germline V gene data show CDR1 as SGHTS and CDR2 as YDEGEE. The CDR3 coding sequence is TGTGCCAGCAGCTTGGTTGGGGTTGGGGGCGAGCAGTACTTC. This translates into CASSLVGVGGEQYF.